The T cell receptor (beta chain) under discussion was sequenced for a study of OX40 agonist ivuxolimab in advanced cancers. Whole-study context: Patients' therapy was ivuxolimab, an antibody that acts as an agonist of OX40 (CD134). The study gave patients intravenous ivuxolimab at 0.01 to 10 mg/kg every 2 weeks. Whole-study results and caveats: Clonal expansion by week 6 occurred in CD4+ and CD8+ blood T cells (at 0.1 to 3.0 mg/kg).

Patients with a history of autoimmune disease or on systemic immunosuppression were excluded. The length of the CDR3 is 14 residues. The J segment lost 5 bases and the V segment lost 3 bases, leaving 3 bases of the junction unmatched. Looked up from germline, CDR1 is SGDLS and CDR2 is YYNGEE. Comment on this clone: As yet, its antigen is unknown.

Method: immunoSEQ multiplex PCR; TCRdb's copy keeps in-frame clones and lacks some. This table has approximately 81,000 clones, around 87% appearing once. This clonotype originated in an adult with an advanced solid tumor such as melanoma, head and neck, liver or kidney cancer. This rearrangement joins TRBV9 to TRBJ1-4, with TRBD1 identical over 8 bases. The sequencing used CD4+ or CD8+ T cells sorted from blood, collected in a trial of the OX40 agonist ivuxolimab. CDR3 nucleotides: TGTGCCAGCAGCGCCCGGACAGGGAATGAAAAACTGTTTTTT. This sequence encodes CASSARTGNEKLFF.